The T cell receptor beta chain under discussion was sequenced for a study of blood T cell repertoires in COVID-19. How the authors handled the data: Estimation of nucleated cell counts was performed using reference gene primer amplification. The table came from immunoSEQ multiplex PCR; TCRdb's copy has only in-frame clones and leaves some out. That table supplies the V and J calls and clone size; D and trimming were determined from the DNA. The data contain over 100,000 clones, approximately 74% of them singletons. The germline V gene encodes CDR1 SGDLS and CDR2 YYNGEE. The CDR3 is 14 residues long. The V and J ends lost 3 bases and 1 base, in that order; junction bases with no gene match: 1.

The sequenced material came from peripheral blood. This receptor was obtained from a woman in her seventies with acute or convalescent COVID-19. This chain uses TRBV9 with TRBJ2-3; 8 bases are shared with TRBD2. DNA for the CDR3: TGTGCCAGCAGCGAGACTAGCGGCACAGATACGCAGTATTTT. This codes for CASSETSGTDTQYF.